The sequence of this T cell receptor (beta chain) was determined in a study of OX40 agonist ivuxolimab in advanced cancers. This clone showed up just once. Sampling of blood occurred at baseline, cycle 4 day 1, and cycle 7 day 1. This CDR3 is 17 amino acids long. Germline V gives CDR1 MNHEY, CDR2 SMNVEV (reference sequence). V was pared by 2 bases and J by 0 bases, with 13 bases between. TCRdb's table, derived via immunoSEQ multiplex PCR, lists solely in-frame clones and lacks some. The table includes about 48,000 clones, 75% to 90% detected once. The chain has TRBV27 and TRBJ2-2; D is unclear. The source is an adult with an advanced solid tumor such as melanoma, head and neck, liver or kidney cancer. This specimen consisted of CD4+ or CD8+ T cells sorted from blood, obtained in a trial of the OX40 agonist ivuxolimab. The CDR3 spells CASSLVIPEANTGELFF. CDR3 DNA sequence: TGTGCCAGCAGTTTAGTTATCCCGGAAGCGAACACCGGGGAGCTGTTTTTT.